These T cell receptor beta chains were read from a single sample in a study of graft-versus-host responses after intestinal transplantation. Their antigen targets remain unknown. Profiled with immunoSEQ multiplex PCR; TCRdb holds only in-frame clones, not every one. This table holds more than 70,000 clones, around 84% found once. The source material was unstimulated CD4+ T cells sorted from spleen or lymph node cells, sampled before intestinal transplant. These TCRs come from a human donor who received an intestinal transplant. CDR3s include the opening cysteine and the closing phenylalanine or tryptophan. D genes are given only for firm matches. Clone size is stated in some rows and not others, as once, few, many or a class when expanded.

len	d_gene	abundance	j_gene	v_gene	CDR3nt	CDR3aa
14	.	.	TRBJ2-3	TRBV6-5	TGTGCCAGCAGGCCCGGGGGTTACACAGATACGCAGTATTTT	CASRPGGYTDTQYF
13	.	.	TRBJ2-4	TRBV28	TGTGCCAGCAGTTTACTAGCCAAAAACATTCAGTACTTC	CASSLLAKNIQYF
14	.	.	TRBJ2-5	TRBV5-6	TGTGCCAGCAGCTTGAGGTCAGGGGAAGAGACCCAGTACTTC	CASSLRSGEETQYF
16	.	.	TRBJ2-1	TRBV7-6	TGTGCCAGCAGCCCTGTGGGTAGCCCCCTTAGCAATGAGCAGTTCTTC	CASSPVGSPLSNEQFF
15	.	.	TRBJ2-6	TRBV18	TGTGCCAGCTCTCCCACCCAGGCCGGGGCCAACGTCCTGACTTTC	CASSPTQAGANVLTF
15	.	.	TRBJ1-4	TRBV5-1	TGCGCCAGCAGCCAGGGCGGGTCCCAGGGGGAAAAACTGTTTTTT	CASSQGGSQGEKLFF
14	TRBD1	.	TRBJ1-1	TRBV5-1	TGCGCCAGCAGCCCACAGGGGGGGAACACTGAAGCTTTCTTT	CASSPQGGNTEAFF
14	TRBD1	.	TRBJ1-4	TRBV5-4	TGTGCCAGCAGCATGGGACAGGACTATGAAAAACTGTTTTTT	CASSMGQDYEKLFF
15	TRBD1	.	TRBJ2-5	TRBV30	TGTGCCTGCCGGTCCTACAGGGGGACGGGAGAGACCCAGTACTTC	CACRSYRGTGETQYF
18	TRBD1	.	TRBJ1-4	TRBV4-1	TGCGCCAGCAGCCTCACAACCCCCAGACAGGGGGCGGAGGAAAAACTGTTTTTT	CASSLTTPRQGAEEKLFF
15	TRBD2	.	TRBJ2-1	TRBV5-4	TGTGCCAGCAGCCACGGGACTAGCGGCTACAATGAGCAGTTCTTC	CASSHGTSGYNEQFF
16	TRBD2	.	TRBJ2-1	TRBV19	TGTGCCAGTAGTACCCTAAGCGGGAGACCCTACAATGAGCAGTTCTTC	CASSTLSGRPYNEQFF
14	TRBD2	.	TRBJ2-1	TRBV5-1	TGCGCCAGTCATCTAGCGGGAGACGGCAATGAGCAGTTCTTC	CASHLAGDGNEQFF
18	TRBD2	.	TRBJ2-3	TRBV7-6	TGTGCCAGCAGCCCCCAGGGACCGGGACTAAGGCGTGCAGATACGCAGTATTTT	CASSPQGPGLRRADTQYF
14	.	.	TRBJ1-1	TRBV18	TGTGCCAGCTCACCACTTGGGACACGGAGTGAAGCTTTCTTT	CASSPLGTRSEAFF
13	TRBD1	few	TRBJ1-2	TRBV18	TGTGCCAGCTCACCACCCGACAGGGAGGGCTACACCTTC	CASSPPDREGYTF
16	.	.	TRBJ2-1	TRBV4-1	TGCGCCAGCAGCCAAGTCTTCTCTCTACCATACAATGAGCAGTTCTTC	CASSQVFSLPYNEQFF
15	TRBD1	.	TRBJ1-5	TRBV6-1	TGTGCCAGCAGTTGGGACAGGGGAGGCAATCAGCCCCAGCATTTT	CASSWDRGGNQPQHF
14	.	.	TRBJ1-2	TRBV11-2	TGTGCCAGCAGCCCGGCCGGGACACCGGGTGGCTACACCTTC	CASSPAGTPGGYTF
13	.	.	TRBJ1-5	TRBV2	TGTGCCAGCAGTGAATGGAGGGGACAGCCCCAGCATTTT	CASSEWRGQPQHF
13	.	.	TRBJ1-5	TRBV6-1	TGTGCCAGCAGTGAAAGGGGATCGGAGCCCCAGCATTTT	CASSERGSEPQHF
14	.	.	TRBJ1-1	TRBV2	TGTGCCAGCAACGGGGCAGGGGCGGGCACTGAAGCTTTCTTT	CASNGAGAGTEAFF